These 30 T cell receptor beta chains originate from one sample sequenced in a study of T cells in Graves' hyperthyroidism and ophthalmopathy. Amplification of TCR beta CDR3 regions was performed using RNA transcripts as template. A first-round RT-PCR of the TCR CDR3 used the HTBI primer set. TCRdb itself ran the multiplex PCR reads through MiXCR, one entry per CDR3 protein. The profile shows around 540,000 distinct CDR3 sequences, around 15% of them singletons. The source material was blood. The receptors shown here come from a woman aged 30 to 39 with Graves' ophthalmopathy.

The chain recombines TRBV20-1 with TRBJ2-7, with D possibly matching TRBD1 (6 bases). Germline CDR1 is DFQATT and CDR2 is SNEGSKA (reference sequence). CDR3 length: 13 amino acids. V was trimmed by 3 bases and J by 3 bases, leaving 12 bases between them. The CDR3 nucleotides are TGCAGTGCTAGCGGACAGTCTTTCTACGAGCAGTACTTC. It codes for CSASGQSFYEQYF.

This clonotype was observed many times. J is TRBJ2-1 and V is TRBV11-2; D perhaps matches TRBD1 (5 bases). Germline loops: CDR1 SGHAT, CDR2 FQNNGV. V shed 3 bases and J shed 5 bases, with 8 bases lying between them. This CDR3 region has 13 residues. Here the CDR3 reads CASSFDRNNEQFF. For the CDR3, the DNA is TGTGCCAGCAGCTTCGACAGAAACAATGAGCAGTTCTTC.

In its sample, this clonotype was seen a few times. This chain links TRBV7-6 with TRBJ2-3; maybe TRBD1 (5 bases). Between the trimmed V and J ends, which lost 8 bases and 0 bases, there was a span of 12 bases. Germline lookup yields CDR1 SGHVS and CDR2 FNYEAQ. This CDR3 spans 14 amino acids. Written as DNA, the CDR3 is TGTGCCAGCGCCAGGGCGCCAAGCACAGATACGCAGTATTTT. Translation: CASARAPSTDTQYF.

There are a few counts of this clonotype. A much more abundant neighbour one base away suggests this may be a read error. The rearrangement uses TRBV27 and TRBJ2-7; D unclear. V shed 2 bases and J shed 0 bases, with 17 bases lying between them. This CDR3 has 17 amino acids. Germline CDR1 reads MNHEY; CDR2 reads SMNVEV (reference sequence). The CDR3 spells CASSLEGELLSSYEQYF. The DNA of the CDR3 is TGTGCCAGCAGTTTAGAAGGAGAACTCCTATCCTCCTACGAGCAGTACTTC.

The chain couples TRBV4-3 to TRBJ2-3; D is undetermined. The CDR3 extends over 13 amino acids. The germline CDR1 and CDR2 sequences are LGHNA and YSLEER. V gave up 2 bases and J gave up 4 bases, with 7 bases separating them. The CDR3 DNA reads TGCGCCAGCAGCCAACAGGTTTCAGATACGCAGTATTTT. Residues: CASSQQVSDTQYF.

The V and J genes are TRBV5-6 and TRBJ2-1; D remains unclear. Trimming removed 4 bases from V and 6 bases from J, with 14 bases in between. CDR3 length equals 14 residues. Germline V CDR1 and CDR2: SGHDT, YYEEEE. CDR3 bases: TGTGCCAGCAGCCCAACGACAAGGACCAATGAGCAGTTCTTC. Translating it yields CASSPTTRTNEQFF.

The rearrangement joins TRBV7-9 to TRBJ1-5; D gene uncertain. V dropped 4 bases and J dropped 7 bases, with 14 bases sitting between them. CDR3 size: 14 residues. Germline V CDR1 and CDR2: SEHNR, FQNEAQ (reference sequence). The DNA for the CDR3 is TGTGCCAGCAGCTCCGATATCAGCCGGCAGCCCCAGCATTTT. Its protein is CASSSDISRQPQHF.

This clonotype was detected ten times or more. The J gene is TRBJ2-1, the V gene TRBV2, with D tentatively TRBD1 or TRBD2 (5 bases each). Per the germline V gene, CDR1 is SNHLY and CDR2 is FYNNEI. The ends were cut back, 5 bases at V and 0 bases at J, with 14 bases in the middle. The CDR3 loop spans 16 amino acids. As DNA, the CDR3 is TGTGCCAGCAGTTATTTTTCAGGGAGCTCCTACAATGAGCAGTTCTTC. It is translated as CASSYFSGSSYNEQFF.

V gene TRBV27 combines with J gene TRBJ2-1; unclear D gene. Germline CDR1 MNHEY, CDR2 SMNVEV (reference sequence). V lost 6 bases to trimming and J lost 6 bases, with 15 bases between them. The CDR3 sequence is 14 residues long. CDR3 bases: TGTGCCAGCAGACCGCCTCTGGACCCCAATGAGCAGTTCTTC. This translates into CASRPPLDPNEQFF.

In its sample, this clonotype was seen many times. This chain uses TRBV5-1 with TRBJ1-2; 12 bases are shared with TRBD1. The CDR3 extends over 14 amino acids. V trimming: 0 bases; J trimming: 8 bases; junction bases outside the gene matches: 2. Germline assignment: CDR1 SGHRS and CDR2 YFSETQ. The CDR3 DNA is TGCGCCAGCAGCTTGGCCGGGACAGGGGGCGGCTACACCTTC. Translating it yields CASSLAGTGGGYTF.

V usage is TRBV9 and J usage is TRBJ2-1; D is uncertain. The CDR3 loop spans 14 amino acids. Germline V gene lookup returns CDR1 SGDLS and CDR2 YYNGEE. Deletions cut 0 bases from V and 4 bases from J, with 8 bases between. The DNA of the CDR3 is TGTGCCAGCAGCGTAGATTGGGGATACAATGAGCAGTTCTTC. Amino acids: CASSVDWGYNEQFF.

The J gene is TRBJ1-2, the V gene TRBV10-3; no clear D. This CDR3 contains 16 residues. Germline V CDR1 and CDR2: ENHRY, SYGVKD. V lost 3 bases to trimming and J lost 2 bases, with 16 bases between them. The CDR3 spells CAISDSSQGPNYGYTF. CDR3 in DNA: TGTGCCATCAGTGATTCGTCGCAAGGGCCCAACTATGGCTACACCTTC.

This clonotype was detected a few times. CDR3 in amino acids: CAWDRLAGTTGELFF. In DNA form, the CDR3 reads TGTGCCTGGGACAGACTAGCGGGAACCACCGGGGAGCTGTTTTTT. The V call is TRBV30, the J call TRBJ2-2, with 11 nucleotides matching TRBD2. The CDR3 runs to 15 residues. Per the germline V gene, CDR1 is GTSNPN and CDR2 is SVGIG (reference sequence). The ends lost 5 bases at V and 4 bases at J; junction bases unmatched: 6.

This clonotype was detected many times. The genes are TRBV5-1 and TRBJ2-5; 8 bases match TRBD1. With V trimmed by 4 bases and J by 12 bases, 20 bases remained unmatched. This CDR3 comprises 16 residues. Germline lookup yields CDR1 SGHRS and CDR2 YFSETQ. This chain's CDR3 is CASSLAADRVLQREYF. Here the CDR3 DNA reads TGCGCCAGCAGCCTTGCGGCGGACAGGGTCCTCCAAAGGGAGTACTTC.

This CDR3 is CASSSLPWDNTADTQYF. DNA for the CDR3: TGTGCCAGCAGCAGCTTACCTTGGGACAACACGGCAGATACGCAGTATTTT. V usage is TRBV7-2 and J usage is TRBJ2-3; perhaps TRBD1 as D (6 bases). This CDR3 spans 17 amino acids. V shed 5 bases and J shed 4 bases, with 22 bases lying between them. Germline V lookup: CDR1 SGHTA, CDR2 FQGNSA.

This clonotype has a count of ten or more. The rearrangement joins TRBV30 to TRBJ2-1, with D perhaps matching TRBD1 or TRBD2 (5 bases each). Germline CDR1 is GTSNPN and CDR2 is SVGIG (reference sequence). V was clipped by 2 bases and J by 8 bases, with 10 bases between them. The CDR3 contains 12 residues. The CDR3, as DNA: TGTGCCTGGAGTCTCCAGGGAGATGAGCAGTTCTTC. This encodes CAWSLQGDEQFF.

This clonotype was counted many times. Written as DNA, the CDR3 is TGTGCCAGCGAGGGCATGAACACTGAAGCTTTCTTT. This translates into CASEGMNTEAFF. This sequence joins TRBV2 and TRBJ1-1; the D is unclear. V was clipped by 8 bases and J by 0 bases, with 7 bases between them. This CDR3 region has 12 residues. Germline V gene sequence: CDR1 SNHLY, CDR2 FYNNEI.

This clonotype appeared many times. The gene calls are TRBV29-1 and TRBJ1-2; 10 bases align to TRBD1. This CDR3 has 11 amino acids. V shed 7 bases and J 6 bases; nucleotides not matched to a gene: 2. Germline CDR1 SQVTM, CDR2 ANQGSEA. The CDR3: CSAGQGHGYTF. CDR3 coding DNA: TGCAGCGCGGGACAGGGGCATGGCTACACCTTC.

This sequence joins TRBV10-3 and TRBJ2-1; 15 bases map to TRBD2. With V trimmed by 3 bases and J by 15 bases, 6 bases remained unmatched. This CDR3 has 14 amino acids. The V gene's germline CDR1 is ENHRY and CDR2 SYGVKD. CDR3 sequence reads: CAISESGLAGGRFF. The CDR3 DNA reads TGTGCCATCAGTGAAAGCGGACTAGCGGGAGGGCGGTTCTTC.

This clonotype was seen ten or more times. The chain has TRBV6-5 and TRBJ2-7, with D possibly matching TRBD1 (5 bases). The CDR3 contains 13 residues. Per the germline V gene, CDR1 is MNHEY and CDR2 is SVGAGI. V was trimmed by 2 bases and J by 1 base, leaving 6 bases between them. The chain's CDR3 is CASSYQGSYEQYF. The CDR3 nucleotides are TGTGCCAGCAGTTACCAGGGTTCCTACGAGCAGTACTTC.

V gene TRBV6-2 or TRBV6-3 combines with J gene TRBJ2-1; D possibly corresponds to TRBD1 (5 bases). Trimming removed 8 bases at V and 3 bases at J, with 11 bases between. The CDR3 extends over 13 amino acids. Germline CDR1 is MNHEY and CDR2 is SVGEGT. The CDR3 coding sequence is TGTGCCAGCCTTGACAGAGTCTACAATGAGCAGTTCTTC. This translates into CASLDRVYNEQFF.

This clonotype has just a few counts. This chain joins TRBV9 and TRBJ2-3; 11 bases are shared with TRBD2. Germline V lookup: CDR1 SGDLS, CDR2 YYNGEE. The CDR3 covers 16 residues. V lost 3 bases and J lost 2; bases outside the gene matches: 5. CDR3 in amino acids: CASSATLAGDTDTQYF. The CDR3 DNA follows: TGTGCCAGCAGCGCCACACTAGCGGGGGACACAGATACGCAGTATTTT.

Comment on this clonotype: A much larger clone lies one base from this, so it may be a read error. This chain connects TRBV20-1 to TRBJ2-1, with TRBD1 matching 9 bases. CDR3 length: 14 amino acids. V was clipped by 6 bases and J by 4 bases; unmatched bases: 7. The germline V gene has CDR1 DFQATT and CDR2 SNEGSKA (reference sequence). The CDR3 loop is CSAVQGAQYNEQFF. The CDR3 DNA reads TGCAGTGCGGTACAGGGGGCCCAATACAATGAGCAGTTCTTC.

This clonotype appeared a few times. A junction boundary mismatches the germline segment, possibly from a read error. The chain employs TRBV7-2 and TRBJ2-1, with D possibly TRBD2 on 6 matching bases. The CDR3 spans 13 residues. Germline CDR1 and CDR2: SGHTA and FQGNSA. This CDR3 is CASSLAGGLGQLF. In DNA, the CDR3 is TGTGCCAGCAGCTTAGCGGGGGGACTTGGGCAGCTCTTC.

The rearrangement joins TRBV6-2 or TRBV6-3 to TRBJ2-1; 12 bases fit TRBD2. Trimming took 4 bases from V and 2 from J; bases not matched to a gene: 9. This CDR3 contains 18 residues. The germline CDR1 and CDR2 sequences are MNHEY and SVGEGT. CDR3 protein: CASSWVTSGRWPYNEQFF. The CDR3 DNA reads as TGTGCCAGCAGTTGGGTGACTAGCGGGAGATGGCCCTACAATGAGCAGTTCTTC.

The chain is built from TRBV27 and TRBJ2-7; D may be TRBD2 (5 bases). Trimming shortened V by 6 bases and J by 2 bases, and 17 bases separated the two germline ends. Germline CDR1 and CDR2: MNHEY and SMNVEV (reference sequence). The CDR3 totals 15 residues. For the CDR3, the DNA is TGTGCCAGCAGGGCCGAGGACGGACTTCCCTACGAGCAGTACTTC. It specifies CASRAEDGLPYEQYF.

V usage is TRBV7-6 and J usage is TRBJ2-2; D is uncertain. The V end lost 5 bases, the J end lost 7 bases, and 11 bases lay between the germline ends. CDR1 and CDR2 (germline): SGHVS, FNYEAQ. The length of the CDR3 is 13 residues. For the CDR3, the DNA is TGTGCCAGCAGCCCTAGAGTTGGCGGGGAGCTGTTTTTT. Translation: CASSPRVGGELFF.

The V call is TRBV4-3, the J call TRBJ2-1, with TRBD2 identical over 8 bases. The CDR3 totals 13 residues. Germline V gene sequence: CDR1 LGHNA, CDR2 YSLEER. The junction had 1 base not matched to a gene; V was cut back by 0 bases and J by 9 bases. This CDR3 reads CASSQDGTSEQFF. Here the CDR3 DNA reads TGCGCCAGCAGCCAAGACGGGACTAGTGAGCAGTTCTTC.

This clonotype was seen ten or more times. This chain connects TRBV7-2 to TRBJ1-2; a possible D gene is TRBD1 (5 bases). CDR1 SGHTA and CDR2 FQGNSA come from the germline V gene. V was shortened by 4 bases and J by 8 bases, with 17 bases between the two germline ends. The CDR3 consists of 14 residues. CDR3 protein: CASSSPGRQGGYTF. The CDR3 DNA reads as TGTGCCAGCAGCTCCCCGGGACGCCAAGGGGGCTACACCTTC. Full variable domain (rest looked up from reference TRBV7-2 and TRBJ1-2): GAGVSQSPSNKVTEKGKDVELRCDPISGHTALYWYRQSLGQGLEFLIYFQGNSAPDKSGLPSDRFSAERTGGSVSTLTIQRTQQEDSAVYLCASSSPGRQGGYTFGSGTRLTVV.

The rearrangement links TRBV5-8 to TRBJ2-5; 9 bases are a match to TRBD2. V shed 3 bases and J 4 bases; nucleotides not matched to a gene: 4. The CDR3 covers 14 residues. Germline V gene data show CDR1 as SGHTS and CDR2 as YDEGEE. The DNA for the CDR3 is TGTGCCAGCAGCTCGACTAGCGGTAGAGAGACCCAGTACTTC. Residues: CASSSTSGRETQYF.